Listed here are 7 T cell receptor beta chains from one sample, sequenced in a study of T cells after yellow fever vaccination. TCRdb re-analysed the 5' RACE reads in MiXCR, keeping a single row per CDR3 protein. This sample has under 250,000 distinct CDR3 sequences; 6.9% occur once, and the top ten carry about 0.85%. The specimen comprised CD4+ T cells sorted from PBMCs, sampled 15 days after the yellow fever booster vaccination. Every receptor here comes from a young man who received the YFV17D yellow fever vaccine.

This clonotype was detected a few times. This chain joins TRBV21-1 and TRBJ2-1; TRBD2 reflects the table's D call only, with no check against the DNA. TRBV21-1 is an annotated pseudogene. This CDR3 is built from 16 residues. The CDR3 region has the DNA TGTGCCAGCAGCAAAATCCGCGGGAGGGCCAGCAATGAGCAGTTCTTC. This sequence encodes CASSKIRGRASNEQFF.

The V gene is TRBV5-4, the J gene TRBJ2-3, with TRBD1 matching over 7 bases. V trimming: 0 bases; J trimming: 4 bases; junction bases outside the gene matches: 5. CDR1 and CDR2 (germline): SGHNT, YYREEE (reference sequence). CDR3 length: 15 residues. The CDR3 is CASSLGGGGSDTQYF. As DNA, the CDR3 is TGTGCCAGCAGCTTGGGAGGGGGCGGATCAGATACGCAGTATTTT.

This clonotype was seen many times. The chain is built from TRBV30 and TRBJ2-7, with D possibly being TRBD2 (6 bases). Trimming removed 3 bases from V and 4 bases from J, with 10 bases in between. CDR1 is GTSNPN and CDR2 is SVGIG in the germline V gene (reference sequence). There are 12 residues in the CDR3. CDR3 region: CAWSGSQYEQYF. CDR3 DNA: TGTGCCTGGAGCGGGAGTCAATACGAGCAGTACTTC.

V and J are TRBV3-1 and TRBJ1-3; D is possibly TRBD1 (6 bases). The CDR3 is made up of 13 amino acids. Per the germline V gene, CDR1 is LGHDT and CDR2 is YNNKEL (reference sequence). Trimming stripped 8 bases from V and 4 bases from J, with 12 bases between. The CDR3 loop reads CASGRRGGNTIYF. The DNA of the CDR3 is TGTGCCAGCGGACGCAGGGGAGGAAACACCATATATTTT.

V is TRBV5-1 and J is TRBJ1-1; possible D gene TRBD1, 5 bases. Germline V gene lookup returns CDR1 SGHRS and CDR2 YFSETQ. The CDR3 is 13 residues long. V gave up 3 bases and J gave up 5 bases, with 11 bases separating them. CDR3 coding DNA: TGCGCCAGCAGCTCGGGGGTGGAGACTGAAGCTTTCTTT. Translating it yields CASSSGVETEAFF.

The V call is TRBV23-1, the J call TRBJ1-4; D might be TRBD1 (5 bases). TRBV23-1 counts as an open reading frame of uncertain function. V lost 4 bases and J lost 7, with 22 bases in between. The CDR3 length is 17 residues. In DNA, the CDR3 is TGCGCCAGCAGTCTCCCGCGGGACGAGGAAGGTAGTGAAAAACTGTTTTTT. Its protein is CASSLPRDEEGSEKLFF.

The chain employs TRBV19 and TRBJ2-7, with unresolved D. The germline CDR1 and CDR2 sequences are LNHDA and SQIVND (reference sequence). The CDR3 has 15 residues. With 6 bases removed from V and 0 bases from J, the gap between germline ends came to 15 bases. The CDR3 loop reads CASSLGPSSSYEQYF. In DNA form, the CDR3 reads TGTGCCAGTAGCCTCGGCCCCTCGAGCTCCTACGAGCAGTACTTC.